Below are 21 T cell receptor beta chains sequenced from a single sample in a study of regulatory T cells in long-lasting Graves disease. The time point: newly diagnosed GD, antithyroid drugs for less than 3 months. Extracted RNA from PBMCs served as the source of the TCR library. iRepertoire HTBI primers and Arm-PCR of CDR3 regions built TCR beta libraries. TCRdb redid the calling of the multiplex PCR reads with MiXCR, one entry per CDR3 protein. The sample yields 450,000 to 600,000 distinct CDR3 sequences, approximately 12% seen once. A further study also used this sample, focusing on T cells in Graves' hyperthyroidism and ophthalmopathy.

The sequencing here drew on peripheral blood mononuclear cells (PBMCs), taken at new diagnosis, from a patient treated with antithyroid drugs. The receptors derive from a man aged 25 to 40 with Graves disease.

The V and J genes are TRBV6-1 and TRBJ1-2, with D hard to call. The V gene's germline CDR1 is MNHNS and CDR2 SASEGT. Deletions cut 4 bases from V and 13 bases from J, with 7 bases between. The CDR3 contains 9 residues. DNA of the CDR3: TGTGCCAGCAGTGTTGGGGTCACCTTC. Protein product: CASSVGVTF.

This clonotype was detected a few times. V is TRBV6-1 and J is TRBJ1-4; possible D gene TRBD1, 5 bases. Germline assignment: CDR1 MNHNS and CDR2 SASEGT. The CDR3 spans 12 residues. V lost 7 bases to trimming and J lost 4 bases, with 7 bases between them. The CDR3 here is CASKGLNEKLFF. The CDR3 DNA follows: TGTGCCAGCAAGGGACTTAATGAAAAACTGTTTTTT.

This clonotype came up a few times. This chain links TRBV27 with TRBJ2-3, with D tentatively TRBD2 (6 bases). The V and J ends lost 4 bases and 4 bases respectively, with 9 bases between them. The CDR3 consists of 13 residues. Germline V gene data show CDR1 as MNHEY and CDR2 as SMNVEV (reference sequence). The CDR3 coding sequence is TGTGCCAGCAGTTGGCGGGAAGCAGATACGCAGTATTTT. Amino acid sequence: CASSWREADTQYF.

This clonotype was detected ten times or more. The chain uses TRBV7-3 and TRBJ2-3; 12 nucleotides match TRBD2. Germline CDR1 is SGHTA and CDR2 is FQGTGA. J gave up 7 bases and V 4 bases, and 6 bases lay outside the gene matches. This CDR3 has 15 residues. In nucleotides, the CDR3 is TGTGCCAGCAGCTCGACTAGCGGGAGTCGGAATACGCAGTATTTT. It yields the protein CASSSTSGSRNTQYF.

This clonotype was counted only a few times. The chain employs TRBV7-2 and TRBJ2-3; no clear D gene. Trimming took 3 bases from V and 4 from J, leaving 5 bases between them. CDR1 SGHTA and CDR2 FQGNSA come from the germline V gene. The CDR3 runs to 12 residues. The CDR3 loop reads CASSFISDTQYF. Written as DNA, the CDR3 is TGTGCCAGCAGCTTTATCTCAGATACGCAGTATTTT.

This clonotype was picked up one time. The chain employs TRBV20-1 and TRBJ2-1; 10 bases line up with TRBD1. Unmatched junction bases numbered 17, after V lost 3 bases and J lost 6 bases. The germline gives CDR1 DFQATT, CDR2 SNEGSKA (reference sequence). This CDR3 is built from 18 residues. The CDR3 loop is CSASAGTGALLAFNEQFF. The CDR3 DNA follows: TGCAGTGCTAGTGCCGGGACAGGGGCTTTACTAGCGTTCAATGAGCAGTTCTTC.

V is TRBV6-2 or TRBV6-3 and J is TRBJ2-1; no clear D gene. Germline values: CDR1 MNHEY, CDR2 SVGEGT. V dropped 6 bases and J dropped 2 bases, with 5 bases sitting between them. The CDR3 has 12 residues. CDR3 in amino acids: CASRPTYNEQFF. Here the CDR3 DNA reads TGTGCCAGCAGGCCCACCTACAATGAGCAGTTCTTC.

In this sample, this clonotype turned up a few times. The chain couples TRBV24-1 to TRBJ2-7; the D gene is possibly TRBD2 (6 bases). The germline V and J ends were trimmed by 0 bases and 6 bases, with 8 bases remaining between them. Germline CDR1 KGHDR, CDR2 SFDVKD. This CDR3 has 13 residues. The CDR3 sequence is CATSDLLGGEQYF. In DNA form, the CDR3 reads TGTGCCACCAGTGATTTGCTGGGGGGCGAGCAGTACTTC.

This clonotype was detected many times. The gene calls are TRBV27 and TRBJ2-1; 9 bases are a match to TRBD1. V was clipped by 6 bases and J by 4 bases; unmatched bases: 10. This CDR3 region has 16 residues. Germline lookup yields CDR1 MNHEY and CDR2 SMNVEV (reference sequence). CDR3 sequence (DNA): TGTGCCAGCAGACTCATCGGGACAGGGACTTACAATGAGCAGTTCTTC. This sequence encodes CASRLIGTGTYNEQFF.

V usage is TRBV27 and J usage is TRBJ2-1, with 7 bases identical to TRBD2. The CDR3 has 15 residues. J lost 2 bases, V lost 7 bases, and 8 bases had no gene match. In germline, CDR1 is MNHEY, CDR2 SMNVEV (reference sequence). The CDR3 DNA is TGTGCCAGCAACGTGGGGACTACCCCCTACAATGAGCAGTTCTTC. Its protein product is CASNVGTTPYNEQFF.

At least ten counts were recorded for this clonotype. V gene TRBV7-9 combines with J gene TRBJ2-7; TRBD1 is a possible D gene (5 bases). CDR1 SEHNR and CDR2 FQNEAQ come from the germline V gene (reference sequence). V shed 3 bases and J shed 6 bases, with 9 bases lying between them. There are 12 residues in the CDR3. CDR3 nucleotides: TGTGCCAGCAGCTTGACAGTGTCCGAGCAGTACTTC. Its protein is CASSLTVSEQYF.

This clonotype has ten or more counts. The chain recombines TRBV28 with TRBJ2-3, with 12 bases aligning to TRBD2. V lost 0 bases, J lost 4 bases, and 2 bases stayed unmatched. The CDR3 extends over 16 amino acids. Germline CDR1 reads MDHEN; CDR2 reads SYDVKM. CDR3 protein: CASSLWTSGSPDTQYF. The CDR3 DNA sequence: TGTGCCAGCAGTTTATGGACTAGCGGGAGCCCAGATACGCAGTATTTT.

In its sample, this clonotype was seen many times. V and J are TRBV5-1 and TRBJ1-1, with D unresolved. With 6 bases removed from V and 0 bases from J, the gap between germline ends came to 9 bases. Germline CDR1 and CDR2: SGHRS and YFSETQ. This CDR3 is built from 13 residues. In DNA, the CDR3 is TGCGCCAGCAAACTGGGCCTGAACACTGAAGCTTTCTTT. Translated, it gives CASKLGLNTEAFF.

This clonotype was seen many times. J is TRBJ2-1 and V is TRBV28, with D unresolved. Trimming stripped 5 bases from V and 3 bases from J, with 5 bases between. Germline V gene sequence: CDR1 MDHEN, CDR2 SYDVKM. This CDR3 comprises 12 residues. The CDR3 DNA follows: TGTGCCAGCAGTACGGGCTACAATGAGCAGTTCTTC. This encodes CASSTGYNEQFF.

This clonotype was detected only a few times. The chain has TRBV3-1 and TRBJ2-4; D remains ambiguous. There are 16 residues in the CDR3. Trimming took off 1 base at V and 0 bases at J, with 10 bases between the two ends. Germline V CDR1 and CDR2: LGHDT, YNNKEL (reference sequence). The CDR3 sequence: CASSQGPALAKNIQYF. CDR3 in DNA: TGTGCCAGCAGCCAAGGCCCAGCCCTAGCCAAAAACATTCAGTACTTC.

The V and J genes are TRBV7-9 and TRBJ2-5; TRBD2 matches at 9 bases. The CDR3 loop spans 17 amino acids. V trimming: 4 bases; J trimming: 3 bases; junction bases outside the gene matches: 12. The germline CDR1 and CDR2 sequences are SEHNR and FQNEAQ (reference sequence). DNA of the CDR3: TGTGCCAGCAGCTCCCCCCCCCCCCGACTAGCGGAAGAGACCCAGTACTTC. It yields the protein CASSSPPPRLAEETQYF.

The rearrangement links TRBV7-6 to TRBJ2-1, with 11 bases that match TRBD2. Germline CDR1 reads SGHVS; CDR2 reads FNYEAQ. With V trimmed by 5 bases and J by 4 bases, 16 bases remained unmatched. This CDR3 is built from 19 residues. The DNA of the CDR3 is TGTGCCAGCAGCCGCGGACGGCCGGGACTAGCGGAGGTTTACAATGAGCAGTTCTTC. It encodes CASSRGRPGLAEVYNEQFF.

In this sample, this clonotype turned up many times. V gene TRBV6-1 combines with J gene TRBJ2-4, with TRBD2 matching over 10 bases. From germline, CDR1 is MNHNS and CDR2 SASEGT. The CDR3 runs 17 residues. With 6 bases clipped from V and 2 bases from J, the junction kept 10 bases outside the gene matches. The CDR3 is CASRGASGRTSKNIQYF. DNA for the CDR3: TGTGCCAGCAGGGGGGCTAGCGGGAGAACTTCCAAAAACATTCAGTACTTC.

Of note for this clonotype: This may come from a read error, since a much larger clone is one base off. The rearrangement uses TRBV27 and TRBJ2-5, with 9 bases identical to TRBD2. TRBJ2-1 explains the end of the DNA better; the J call may be wrong. This CDR3 contains 14 residues. Germline CDR1 and CDR2: MNHEY and SMNVEV (reference sequence). The CDR3 nucleotides are TGTGCCAGCAGTGTGGGACTAGCCCACAATGAGCAGTTCTTC. Its translation: CASSVGLAHNEQFF.

The genes are TRBV7-9 and TRBJ2-1; 7 nucleotides line up with TRBD2. The germline V gene has CDR1 SEHNR and CDR2 FQNEAQ (reference sequence). The CDR3 runs to 15 residues. V gave up 5 bases and J gave up 2 bases; unmatched junction bases: 6. The CDR3 sequence is CASSPILAAYNEQFF. Here the CDR3 DNA reads TGTGCCAGCAGCCCGATCCTAGCGGCCTACAATGAGCAGTTCTTC.

The chain has TRBV9 and TRBJ2-1, with 8 bases lining up with TRBD2. Looked up from germline, CDR1 is SGDLS and CDR2 is YYNGEE. Losses at the gene ends were 0 bases for V and 0 bases for J; bases not matched to a gene: 2. The CDR3 covers 16 residues. Here the CDR3 reads CASSVVGTSSYNEQFF. In DNA form, the CDR3 reads TGTGCCAGCAGCGTAGTGGGGACTAGCTCCTACAATGAGCAGTTCTTC.